This entry lists 4 T cell receptor beta chains sequenced from one sample in a study of cytotoxic CD8 clonotypes in ibrutinib-treated CLL. Here immunoSEQ multiplex PCR was the method, and the copy in TCRdb shows in-frame clones only, minus some. The table includes about 39,000 clones, 65% to 70% detected once. The sequenced sample was PBMCs, obtained at disease progression, from a patient treated with ibrutinib. The receptors were gathered from a human donor with chronic lymphocytic leukemia.

This chain uses TRBV4-3 with TRBJ1-1, with D possibly TRBD1 on 5 matching bases. Germline CDR1 reads LGHNA; CDR2 reads YSLEER. CDR3 size: 14 residues. V was pared by 5 bases and J by 7 bases, with 17 bases between. As DNA, the CDR3 is TGCGCCAGCAGCTTTAAAACAGGCGCCTATGAAGCTTTCTTT. Translating gives CASSFKTGAYEAFF.

In its sample, this clone is medium-sized. The chain carries TRBV19 and TRBJ1-4; D is uncertain. The CDR3 consists of 12 residues. Germline CDR1 LNHDA, CDR2 SQIVND (reference sequence). Trimming removed 7 bases from V and 7 bases from J, with 10 bases in between. The CDR3 DNA follows: TGTGCCAGTAATTGGGTTGGTGAAAAACTGTTTTTT. Its protein is CASNWVGEKLFF.

The chain links TRBV7-9 to TRBJ2-7; no clear D gene. CDR3 length: 12 residues. The V end lost 6 bases, the J end lost 7 bases, and 13 bases lay between the germline ends. Germline CDR1 is SEHNR and CDR2 is FQNEAQ (reference sequence). The CDR3 DNA follows: TGTGCCAGCAGAGAACTTGCGGAAGAGCAGTACTTC. Its translation is CASRELAEEQYF.

The J gene is TRBJ2-5, the V gene TRBV11-3, with a weak D call TRBD1 (6 bases). This CDR3 is 13 amino acids long. Germline assignment: CDR1 SGHNT and CDR2 YENEEA. V was shortened by 5 bases and J by 7 bases, with 14 bases between the two germline ends. The CDR3 nucleotides are TGTGCCAGCAGCCGACTGACAGGTTTGACCCAGTACTTC. This gives the protein CASSRLTGLTQYF.